This T cell receptor beta chain was profiled in a study of cytomegalovirus exposure and HLA in healthy donors. Looking at the study overall: Earlier work reported 90 million to 120 million unique TCR beta sequences from roughly 180 million T cells. Overall study findings and caveats: Presence/absence analyses took donor sequencing depth as roughly uniform.

Both 60 Vbeta primers and 13 Jbeta primers went into the PCR. The repertoire was sequenced with immunoSEQ multiplex PCR; TCRdb's copy has only in-frame clones and lacks some. The data show over 150,000 clones, around 80% seen once. As concerns this clone: What it binds is unknown.

CDR3 length equals 13 residues. Germline V gene sequence: CDR1 SNHLY, CDR2 FYNNEI. The specimen sequenced was PBMCs. The source is a woman under 40 in good health and CMV-seropositive. The chain employs TRBV2 and TRBJ2-5, with D maybe TRBD2 (5 bases). The J call could be wrong; TRBJ2-7 is a better fit for the DNA end. DNA for the CDR3: TGTGCCAGCAGTGGAGGGTTATCCGGCGAGCAGTACTTC. Residues: CASSGGLSGEQYF.